Listed here are 18 T cell receptor beta chains from one sample, sequenced in a study of PD-L1 blockade in urothelial cancer. Profiling relied on immunoSEQ multiplex PCR, and the TCRdb table lists in-frame clones only, not all of them. This table holds roughly 39,000 clones, around 89% found once. This material consisted of PBMCs, taken around atezolizumab (anti-PD-L1) treatment. The receptor source for this set is a man aged 55 to 70 with urothelial cancer.

The chain recombines TRBV6-6 with TRBJ2-7; 9 positions match TRBD1. The germline V gene has CDR1 MNHNY and CDR2 SVGAGI (reference sequence). CDR3 length equals 15 residues. The J segment lost 6 bases and the V segment lost 4 bases, leaving 10 bases of the junction unmatched. The chain's CDR3 is CASSSLSGTGREQYF. DNA for the CDR3: TGTGCCAGCAGTTCGTTATCCGGGACAGGGCGCGAGCAGTACTTC.

CDR3 amino acids: CASMTDWRLTDTQYF. CDR3 nucleotide sequence: TGTGCCAGCATGACGGACTGGAGACTCACAGATACGCAGTATTTT. The chain joins TRBV7-9 to TRBJ2-3; TRBD2 is a possible D gene (5 bases). Germline V lookup: CDR1 SEHNR, CDR2 FQNEAQ (reference sequence). Trimming cost V 7 bases and J 2 bases, with 16 bases left between them. CDR3 length: 15 amino acids. The full variable domain, rest sourced from reference TRBV7-9 and TRBJ2-3, is DTGVSQNPRHKITKRGQNVTFRCDPISEHNRLYWYRQTLGQGPEFLTYFQNEAQLEKSRLLSDRFSAERPKGSFSTLEIQRTEQGDSAMYLCASMTDWRLTDTQYFGPGTRLTVL.

The CDR3 protein is CASSTLASGRGQETQYF. Here the CDR3 DNA reads TGTGCCAGTAGTACCCTTGCTAGCGGGCGGGGACAAGAGACCCAGTACTTC. The V call is TRBV19, the J call TRBJ2-5; 8 bases are a match to TRBD2. In germline, CDR1 is LNHDA, CDR2 SQIVND (reference sequence). The J segment lost 2 bases and the V segment lost 4 bases, leaving 12 bases of the junction unmatched. The CDR3 has 17 amino acids.

The chain joins TRBV28 to TRBJ2-7; 7 bases agree with TRBD1. The V gene's germline CDR1 is MDHEN and CDR2 SYDVKM. V was pared by 5 bases and J by 2 bases, with 6 bases of the junction left unmatched. CDR3 length equals 14 residues. In DNA form, the CDR3 reads TGTGCCAGCAGTCTCGGACAGGCCACCTACGAGCAGTACTTC. It encodes CASSLGQATYEQYF.

The chain joins TRBV9 to TRBJ2-3, with TRBD2 identical over 14 bases. Germline loops: CDR1 SGDLS, CDR2 YYNGEE. J was trimmed by 4 bases and V by 3 bases; bases with no gene match: 7. The CDR3 is made up of 17 amino acids. Here the CDR3 reads CASSALGLAGVADTQYF. In DNA, the CDR3 is TGTGCCAGCAGCGCCCTGGGACTAGCGGGAGTTGCAGATACGCAGTATTTT.

The chain couples TRBV19 to TRBJ1-6; 9 bases fit TRBD1. V lost 5 bases, J lost 8 bases, and 10 bases stayed unmatched. Germline V lookup: CDR1 LNHDA, CDR2 SQIVND (reference sequence). CDR3 size: 16 residues. The CDR3 region has the DNA TGTGCCAGTAGTCCACGGACAGGGGAAGTCGATTCACCCCTCCACTTT. It is translated as CASSPRTGEVDSPLHF.

This rearrangement joins TRBV27 to TRBJ2-2, with 8 bases matching TRBD2. Germline CDR1 is MNHEY and CDR2 is SMNVEV (reference sequence). The CDR3 runs 17 residues. With 3 bases clipped from V and 3 bases from J, the junction kept 9 bases outside the gene matches. CDR3: CASSFSREVLYTGELFF. The CDR3, as DNA: TGTGCCAGCAGTTTCTCGCGGGAGGTTCTGTACACCGGGGAGCTGTTTTTT.

The J gene is TRBJ1-5, the V gene TRBV6-5; perhaps TRBD1 as D (6 bases). This CDR3 spans 15 amino acids. V was cut by 6 bases and J by 5 bases, with 17 bases left in between. Germline values: CDR1 MNHEY, CDR2 SVGAGI. This chain's CDR3 is CASRKTGFGDQPQHF. The CDR3 bases are TGTGCCAGCAGAAAAACAGGGTTTGGTGATCAGCCCCAGCATTTT.

The gene calls are TRBV10-3 and TRBJ1-1; 7 bases are a match to TRBD1. The CDR3 covers 14 residues. Germline CDR1 reads ENHRY; CDR2 reads SYGVKD. Trimming took 10 bases from V and 3 from J; bases not matched to a gene: 11. The CDR3 here is CATLPPGGYTEAFF. The CDR3 region has the DNA TGTGCCACACTACCTCCAGGGGGTTACACTGAAGCTTTCTTT.

The table lists this clone with a few counts. V is TRBV11-2 and J is TRBJ1-1; 9 nucleotides match TRBD1. The CDR3 contains 14 residues. Germline loops: CDR1 SGHAT, CDR2 FQNNGV. The junction had 3 bases not matched to a gene; V was cut back by 1 base and J by 6 bases. The CDR3 region is CASSLVTGGAEAFF. DNA of the CDR3: TGTGCCAGCAGCTTAGTTACAGGGGGCGCTGAAGCTTTCTTT.

This clone was seen just once. This chain connects TRBV5-1 to TRBJ1-1, with 9 bases lining up with TRBD1. The V and J ends lost 4 bases and 7 bases, in that order; junction bases with no gene match: 5. Per germline, CDR1 SGHRS and CDR2 YFSETQ. The CDR3 runs to 13 residues. The DNA for the CDR3 is TGCGCCAGCAGCCCGGACAGGGGAATTGAAGCTTTCTTT. This translates into CASSPDRGIEAFF.

The sample holds a few counts of this clone. The chain is built from TRBV5-1 and TRBJ2-5, with D unresolved. Germline V lookup: CDR1 SGHRS, CDR2 YFSETQ. CDR3 size: 12 residues. V shed 5 bases and J shed 2 bases, with 7 bases lying between them. CDR3 sequence reads: CASRDSQETQYF. The CDR3 DNA reads as TGCGCCAGCAGAGACTCTCAAGAGACCCAGTACTTC.

This sequence joins TRBV29-1 and TRBJ1-2, with 7 bases that match TRBD1. The V gene's germline CDR1 is SQVTM and CDR2 ANQGSEA. This CDR3 contains 15 residues. V shed 3 bases, J shed 1 base, and the junction held 8 bases outside the gene matches. DNA for the CDR3: TGCAGCGTTGAGTCCGCAGGGGGAGGTAACTATGGCTACACCTTC. Translating it yields CSVESAGGGNYGYTF.

The J gene is TRBJ1-4, the V gene TRBV2; D is unresolved. Germline lookup yields CDR1 SNHLY and CDR2 FYNNEI. The CDR3 sequence is 16 residues long. V shed 2 bases and J shed 8 bases, with 18 bases lying between them. This CDR3 is CASSESRRGSSEKLFF. CDR3 DNA sequence: TGTGCCAGCAGTGAATCCCGGCGGGGATCCTCCGAAAAACTGTTTTTT.

In regard to this clone: At one end, the junction sequence differs from germline, possibly due to a read error. The J gene is TRBJ2-7, the V gene TRBV7-2; 11 bases fit TRBD2. The germline V gene has CDR1 SGHTA and CDR2 FQGNSA. This CDR3 comprises 14 residues. CDR3 protein: CASSVAGGPGEQYF. In nucleotides, the CDR3 is TGTGCCAGCAGCGTAGCGGGGGGGCCCGGCGAGCAGTACTTC.

The chain employs TRBV7-2 and TRBJ1-2, with D possibly matching TRBD1 (5 bases). The CDR3 contains 14 residues. Germline assignment: CDR1 SGHTA and CDR2 FQGNSA. Trimming removed 1 base at V and 6 bases at J, with 12 bases between. The CDR3 sequence: CASSLDIWGDGYTF. CDR3 sequence (DNA): TGTGCCAGCAGCTTAGATATCTGGGGGGATGGCTACACCTTC.

This chain joins TRBV9 and TRBJ2-5, with D unresolved. CDR1 SGDLS and CDR2 YYNGEE come from the germline V gene. Trimming shortened V by 0 bases and J by 2 bases, and 11 bases separated the two germline ends. The CDR3 totals 15 residues. The CDR3 loop reads CASSVVGTRQETQYF. The CDR3 region has the DNA TGTGCCAGCAGCGTAGTTGGCACACGACAAGAGACCCAGTACTTC.

The V and J genes are TRBV11-2 and TRBJ2-5; 14 positions agree with TRBD2. The length of the CDR3 is 16 residues. Germline V CDR1 and CDR2: SGHAT, FQNNGV. V dropped 5 bases and J dropped 5; count of bases not matched to a gene: 7. DNA of the CDR3: TGTGCCAGCAGCGGGGGGACTAGCGGGGGAGCGGAGACCCAGTACTTC. Protein sequence: CASSGGTSGGAETQYF.